The 13 T cell receptor beta chains below come from one sample, sequenced in a study of identical twins. MiXCR was run by TCRdb on the 5' RACE reads, yielding one entry per CDR3 protein. The sample records approximately 530,000 distinct CDR3 sequences, more than 20% being singletons. These data were also filed under a second study, of yellow fever vaccine responses in identical twins.

Material: CD4+ T cells sorted from blood. Source of these receptors: a woman younger than 30 in good health.

The chain recombines TRBV3-1 with TRBJ2-3, with D unresolved. This CDR3 is 15 amino acids long. Looked up from germline, CDR1 is LGHDT and CDR2 is YNNKEL (reference sequence). V lost 3 bases and J lost 2, with 12 bases in between. The CDR3 coding sequence is TGTGCCAGCAGCCAGATCAGGTTCCCCACAGATACGCAGTATTTT. Translating it yields CASSQIRFPTDTQYF.

This rearrangement joins TRBV12-3 or TRBV12-4 to TRBJ2-7; the D gene is possibly TRBD2 (6 bases). The CDR3 extends over 13 amino acids. Deletions cut 3 bases from V and 3 bases from J, with 9 bases between. CDR3 bases: TGTGCCAGCAGTTTCTCGACTAGCTACGAGCAGTACTTC. Amino acid sequence: CASSFSTSYEQYF.

The chain couples TRBV7-8 to TRBJ2-2; 7 bases line up with TRBD2. The CDR3 consists of 17 residues. CDR1 is SGHVS and CDR2 is FQNEAQ in the germline V gene. J lost 0 bases, V lost 0 bases, and 4 bases had no gene match. CDR3 bases: TGTGCCAGCAGCTTAGCTCGGAGCGGGACGAACACCGGGGAGCTGTTTTTT. It is translated as CASSLARSGTNTGELFF.

This clonotype showed up just a few times. The rearrangement uses TRBV6-5 and TRBJ2-5, with TRBD2 identical over 12 bases. This CDR3 spans 18 amino acids. Germline lookup yields CDR1 MNHEY and CDR2 SVGAGI. The V and J ends lost 0 bases and 4 bases, in that order; junction bases with no gene match: 9. The CDR3 coding sequence is TGTGCCAGCAGTTACTCAACCCCCCTAGCGGGAGGGCTAGAGACCCAGTACTTC. Its translation: CASSYSTPLAGGLETQYF.

The V and J genes are TRBV20-1 and TRBJ2-1; no clear D gene. V lost 3 bases, J lost 1 base, and 10 bases lay in between. The germline V gene encodes CDR1 DFQATT and CDR2 SNEGSKA (reference sequence). The CDR3 has 14 residues. The CDR3 DNA follows: TGCAGTGCTAGGCTCGCCCAGTCCTACAATGAGCAGTTCTTC. Its translation is CSARLAQSYNEQFF.

This chain joins TRBV27 and TRBJ2-5, with D unresolved. The CDR3 runs 14 residues. Trimming took off 5 bases at V and 1 base at J, with 11 bases between the two ends. From germline, CDR1 is MNHEY and CDR2 SMNVEV (reference sequence). The CDR3 DNA reads as TGTGCCAGCAGTGGGGTAGGAGCCCAAGAGACCCAGTACTTC. It specifies CASSGVGAQETQYF.

The chain uses TRBV4-1 and TRBJ2-3; TRBD1 is a possible D gene (5 bases). The CDR3 is 13 residues long. V lost 1 base and J lost 6, with 8 bases in between. Germline V CDR1 and CDR2: MGHRA, YSYEKL. The CDR3 sequence: CASSQGPGDTQYF. In nucleotides, the CDR3 is TGCGCCAGCAGCCAAGGCCCAGGGGATACGCAGTATTTT.

This clonotype was seen only a few times. The CDR3: CATSGTGPKTNEKLFF. CDR3 nucleotide sequence: TGTGCCACCAGCGGGACAGGGCCCAAAACTAATGAAAAACTGTTTTTT. The chain couples TRBV15 to TRBJ1-4; 9 bases are a match to TRBD1. The ends lost 5 bases at V and 1 base at J; junction bases unmatched: 5. Germline V gene sequence: CDR1 LNHNV, CDR2 YYDKDF (reference sequence). This CDR3 comprises 16 residues. The complete variable domain, with remaining parts taken from reference TRBV15 and TRBJ1-4, reads DAMVIQNPRYQVTQFGKPVTLSCSQTLNHNVMYWYQQKSSQAPKLLFHYYDKDFNNEADTPDNFQSRRPNTSFCFLDIRSPGLGDTAMYLCATSGTGPKTNEKLFFGSGTQLSVL.

V is TRBV10-3 and J is TRBJ2-1; TRBD2 aligns across 9 bases. The trim removed 5 bases at V and 9 bases at J, leaving 14 bases unmatched. Germline assignment: CDR1 ENHRY and CDR2 SYGVKD. This CDR3 is built from 16 residues. The CDR3 DNA sequence: TGTGCCATCAGTCCGCGCGGGGGGGGGGCTGGCGGTGAGCAGTTCTTC. This translates into CAISPRGGGAGGEQFF.

The chain carries TRBV6-5 and TRBJ2-7; 8 nucleotides align to TRBD2. V shed 4 bases, J shed 3 bases, and the junction held 5 bases outside the gene matches. The CDR3 spans 14 residues. Germline V gene sequence: CDR1 MNHEY, CDR2 SVGAGI. CDR3 in amino acids: CASSFSGEVYEQYV. In DNA form, the CDR3 reads TGTGCCAGCAGTTTTAGCGGGGAGGTCTACGAGCAGTACGTC.

This clonotype was found a few times. This chain connects TRBV2 to TRBJ2-3, with D possibly being TRBD1 or TRBD2 (5 bases each). Germline V lookup: CDR1 SNHLY, CDR2 FYNNEI. The V and J ends lost 5 bases and 5 bases respectively, with 14 bases between them. The CDR3 loop spans 14 amino acids. The DNA of the CDR3 is TGTGCCAGCAGTATCCGGGGCCGGGGAGATACGCAGTATTTT. Translating gives CASSIRGRGDTQYF.

The CDR3 region is CSARTRSEQFF. The CDR3 DNA reads as TGCAGTGCGAGGACGCGATCCGAGCAGTTCTTC. The chain couples TRBV20-1 to TRBJ2-1; D gene uncertain. This CDR3 is 11 amino acids long. The germline V and J ends were trimmed by 6 bases and 10 bases, with 13 bases remaining between them. Germline-derived CDR1 and CDR2 are DFQATT and SNEGSKA (reference sequence).

This clonotype was recorded many times. The rearrangement links TRBV7-3 to TRBJ2-5; D is undetermined. The CDR3 covers 13 residues. The V gene lost 1 base and the J gene lost 1 base, with 4 bases spanning the gap. Per the germline V gene, CDR1 is SGHTA and CDR2 is FQGTGA. The CDR3 spells CASSLNLQETQYF. CDR3 coding DNA: TGTGCCAGCAGCTTAAACCTCCAAGAGACCCAGTACTTC.